This is a list of T cell receptor beta chains from one sample in a study of early T cells in non-severe SARS-CoV-2 infection. TCRdb recomputed calls from the 5' RACE reads with MiXCR, one row per CDR3 protein. The sample has about 64,000 distinct CDR3 sequences; 4.9% are singletons. Sequencing was done on a sample of whole blood. The source of these receptors is an adult who was a healthcare worker with PCR-confirmed SARS-CoV-2 infection or an uninfected control (not recorded which). Each CDR3 is given with its conserved first and last residue. The D gene is left open where the match is weak. Expanded clones are given a class, and other clones once, few, many or no size at all.

d_call j_call clone_size v_call cdr3_nt cdr3_aa
TRBD2 TRBJ2-3 many TRBV29-1 TGCAGCGTTGAAGAGACTAGCGGGGGGATCTGGGATACGCAGTATTTT CSVEETSGGIWDTQYF
NA TRBJ1-5 NA TRBV6-5 TGTGCCAGCAGGCGAGATAGCAATCAGCCCCAGCATTTT CASRRDSNQPQHF
TRBD2 TRBJ2-3 NA TRBV7-2 TGTACCAGCAGTGGACTAGCGGGAGGGCCGTCGACAGATACGCAGTATTTT CTSSGLAGGPSTDTQYF
NA TRBJ2-7 many TRBV30 TGTGCCTGGAGGTTGATAACCGAGCAGTACTTC CAWRLITEQYF
NA TRBJ1-5 many TRBV20-1 TGCAGTGCTAGTCAGGATAGCAATCAGCCCCAGCATTTT CSASQDSNQPQHF
NA TRBJ2-1 NA TRBV6-1 TGTGCCAGCAGTGAAGGGACAGAAAACTACAATGAGCAGTTCTTC CASSEGTENYNEQFF
TRBD2 TRBJ2-3 many TRBV20-1 TGCAGTGCTAGAGGACTAGCGGGAGTCCGGGAAGATACGCAGTATTTT CSARGLAGVREDTQYF
NA TRBJ2-3 many TRBV7-2 TGTGCCAGCAGCTTAGCCACAGGGAGCACAGATACGCAGTATTTT CASSLATGSTDTQYF
NA TRBJ1-5 few TRBV20-1 TGCAGCGTCGATGAGGGGGGGAGCAATCAGCCCCAGCATTTT CSVDEGGSNQPQHF
NA TRBJ1-3 few TRBV7-2 TGTGCCAGCAGCTTAGGAGGGGTAGGAAACACCATATATTTT CASSLGGVGNTIYF
NA TRBJ1-4 few TRBV6-1 TGTGCCAGCAGTGAACCCTGGACGGCCCTGCATAATGAAAAACTGTTTTTT CASSEPWTALHNEKLFF
NA TRBJ1-5 many TRBV10-3 TGTGCCATCAGTGAAAATCGGGACAGCAATCAGCCCCAGCATTTT CAISENRDSNQPQHF
TRBD1 TRBJ2-7 NA TRBV11-3 TGTGCCAGCAGCTTAGATGGACAGGGGGCTATGAACGAGCAGTACTTC CASSLDGQGAMNEQYF
TRBD2 TRBJ2-6 many TRBV9 TGTGCCAGCAGCGACCCCCGAAAGACTAGCGGGACCCTTAGAGCTGGGGCCAACGTCCTGACTTTC CASSDPRKTSGTLRAGANVLTF
TRBD1 TRBJ1-2 many TRBV6-2/TRBV6-3 TGTGCCAGCAGACGCGGACAGGGGGCTTATGGCTACACCTTC CASRRGQGAYGYTF